This is a list of T cell receptor beta chains from one sample in a study of T cells in Graves' hyperthyroidism and ophthalmopathy. From the multiplex PCR reads, TCRdb called clonotypes with MiXCR, one entry per CDR3 protein. The sample lists approximately 530,000 distinct CDR3 sequences, 16% seen once, with 15% to 20% in the top ten. What was sequenced was blood. The receptors come from a woman aged 18 to 35 with Graves' hyperthyroidism. Both conserved end residues are part of each CDR3. A D gene is named only where the DNA matches it firmly. Clone size is shown for a subset of rows, as once, few, many or a class of expanded clone.

many	TRBV2	TRBD1	TRBJ1-5	TGTGCCAGCAGCGACAGGGAGGACCAGCCCCAGCATTTT	CASSDREDQPQHF
many	TRBV3-1	NA	TRBJ1-2	TGTGCCAGCAGCCAGGAGAACAGCTACACCTTC	CASSQENSYTF
many	TRBV7-2	TRBD2	TRBJ2-5	TGTGCCAGCAGCTCCAAGCGGCCGGGACTAGCGGAAGAGACCCAGTACTTC	CASSSKRPGLAEETQYF
many	TRBV6-1	NA	TRBJ2-7	TGTGCCAGCAGTTCGGAGGGGGGGACGAGCGACGAGCAGTACTTC	CASSSEGGTSDEQYF
many	TRBV20-1	NA	TRBJ1-5	TGCAGTGCAACTCGGGGGGTAGGTCAGCCCCAGCATTTT	CSATRGVGQPQHF
many	TRBV5-1	NA	TRBJ1-1	TGCGCCAGCAGCCCCGAGGTCCTCACTGAAGCTTTCTTT	CASSPEVLTEAFF
many	TRBV3-1	NA	TRBJ2-3	TGTGCCAGCAGCCAAATTATGGGGACGCACACAGATACGCAGTATTTT	CASSQIMGTHTDTQYF
NA	TRBV6-5	NA	TRBJ2-7	TGTGCCAGCAGTTCACGGATTAACTCCTACGAGCAGTACTTC	CASSSRINSYEQYF
NA	TRBV5-1	NA	TRBJ1-4	TGCGCCAGCAGCTTGGCCATCGGGGGAACTAATGAAAAACTGTTTTTT	CASSLAIGGTNEKLFF
few	TRBV6-1	TRBD1	TRBJ1-2	TGTGCCAGCGGAGGACTGACAGGGGCGGGCTCGGATGGCTACACCTTC	CASGGLTGAGSDGYTF
once	TRBV11-2	NA	TRBJ1-5	TGTGCCAGCAGCTTAGGAGACAGGTGGAATAGCAATCAGCCCCAGCATTTT	CASSLGDRWNSNQPQHF
NA	TRBV5-1	NA	TRBJ2-7	TGCGCCAGCGGCTCAGAACCACCGCCGAGCTCCTACGAGCAGTACTTC	CASGSEPPPSSYEQYF
few	TRBV5-6	TRBD2	TRBJ2-7	TGTGCCAGCAGCACCTGGACTAGCGGGAGGTTCTACGAGCAGTACTTC	CASSTWTSGRFYEQYF
NA	TRBV25-1	NA	TRBJ2-7	TGTGCCAGCAGTGAGGTGAGCTCCTACAATGAGCAGTACTTC	CASSEVSSYNEQYF
few	TRBV7-7	TRBD1	TRBJ2-1	TGTGCTAGCAGCTTAGGGGACAGATACAATGAGCAGTTCTTC	CASSLGDRYNEQFF
many	TRBV19	NA	TRBJ1-5	TGTGCCAGTAGTATCTCGGGTCTCAATCAGCCCCAGCATTTT	CASSISGLNQPQHF
NA	TRBV6-1	NA	TRBJ1-1	TGTGCCAGCGTGGGGGCTTTGAACACTGAAGCTTTCTTT	CASVGALNTEAFF
few	TRBV11-2	NA	TRBJ2-5	TGTGCCAGCAGCTGGGGCGTGGGAGAGACCCAGTACTTC	CASSWGVGETQYF
many	TRBV11-2	NA	TRBJ2-3	TGTGCCAGCAGCTTAGGGACAGCACCAGATACGCAGTATTTT	CASSLGTAPDTQYF
many	TRBV3-1	TRBD2	TRBJ2-7	TGTGCCAGCAGCCAAGAGGGCGGGGGCGAGCAGTACTTC	CASSQEGGGEQYF
few	TRBV19	NA	TRBJ1-4	TGTGCCAGTAACTCCAGGGTAAGGGGAGAAAAACTGTTTTTT	CASNSRVRGEKLFF
NA	TRBV6-2/TRBV6-3	NA	TRBJ2-5	TGTGCCAGCAGCCGCCAAATTGAGACCCAGTACTTC	CASSRQIETQYF
many	TRBV18	NA	TRBJ2-1	TGTGCCAGCTCACCATTAACTATAACATTATACAATGAGCAGTTCTTC	CASSPLTITLYNEQFF
NA	TRBV15	TRBD2	TRBJ2-5	TGTGCCACCAGCGGTCAAGCGGGGCCTAAAGAGACCCAGTACTTC	CATSGQAGPKETQYF
many	TRBV2	TRBD1	TRBJ2-1	TGTGCCCAGCCTAGGGGGCCGAACGACAATGAGCAGTTCTTC	CAQPRGPNDNEQFF
once	TRBV2	NA	TRBJ2-5	TGTGCCAGCAGTGGGGGTGCACAAGAGACCCAGTACTTC	CASSGGAQETQYF
few	TRBV20-1	TRBD2	TRBJ2-1	TGCAGTGCTATTCTACCGGGAGGGATCTACAATGAGCAGTTCTTC	CSAILPGGIYNEQFF
NA	TRBV4-3	NA	TRBJ2-7	TGCGCCAGCAGCCTCAGCACCGGGACATTTACCTACGAGCAGTACTTC	CASSLSTGTFTYEQYF
NA	TRBV7-3	TRBD2	TRBJ2-3	TGTGCCAGCAGCTTAACGGGGAGCGGGACCAGCACAGATACGCAGTATTTT	CASSLTGSGTSTDTQYF
NA	TRBV29-1	TRBD2	TRBJ2-7	TGCAGCGTTGAAACCGGACTAGCGGGGGAAGGGGAGCAGTACTTC	CSVETGLAGEGEQYF
many	TRBV11-2	NA	TRBJ1-1	TGTGCCAGCAGCTTAGGGGGACCCCGAAAGGCTTTCTTT	CASSLGGPRKAFF
NA	TRBV20-1	NA	TRBJ2-3	TGCAGTGCCCAACGTACAGGGGATACGCAGTATTTT	CSAQRTGDTQYF
many	TRBV20-1	NA	TRBJ1-4	TGCAGTGCTAGAGTGCCAGCTCCTAATGAAAAACTGTTTTTT	CSARVPAPNEKLFF
NA	TRBV20-1	NA	TRBJ2-7	TGCAGTGCTAGGACCCCGAGGGATTCCTACGAGCAGTACTTC	CSARTPRDSYEQYF
many	TRBV7-8	TRBD1	TRBJ1-6	TGTGCCAGCAGCTTAGACGGTGGCAGGGGGCGTTCACCCCTCCACTTT	CASSLDGGRGRSPLHF
NA	TRBV29-1	NA	TRBJ1-1	TGCAGCGTTGATACCCTACCAGGCACTGAAGCTTTCTTT	CSVDTLPGTEAFF
few	TRBV7-9	TRBD1	TRBJ1-2	TGTGCCAGCAGCCCCCGGGACAGTCTCGATGGCTACACCTTC	CASSPRDSLDGYTF
few	TRBV27	NA	TRBJ2-7	TGTGCCAGCAGCCCGGGCGGTTACGAGCAGTGCTTC	CASSPGGYEQCF
few	TRBV3-1	TRBD1	TRBJ2-7	TGTGCCAGCAGCCTTCGACAGGGGCTAGGGAGCGAGCAGTACTTC	CASSLRQGLGSEQYF
many	TRBV28	TRBD2	TRBJ2-1	TGTGCCAGCAGTTTAACCTCTAGCGGGAGATCCTACAATGAGCAGTTCTTC	CASSLTSSGRSYNEQFF
NA	TRBV2	NA	TRBJ1-4	TGTGCCAGCAGTGAGTGGGGACGGAGTAATGAAAAACTGTTTTTT	CASSEWGRSNEKLFF
many	TRBV20-1	NA	TRBJ1-5	TGCAGTGCCAGGTATAGCAATCAGCCCCAGCATTTT	CSARYSNQPQHF
NA	TRBV19	NA	TRBJ2-2	TGTGCCAGTAGTGGGGTTCACACCGGGGAGCTGTTTTTT	CASSGVHTGELFF
few	TRBV29-1	TRBD2	TRBJ2-7	TGCAGCGTTGGTCGGGACTACTCCTACGAGCAGTACTTC	CSVGRDYSYEQYF
NA	TRBV6-2/TRBV6-3	NA	TRBJ2-6	TGTGCCAGCAGTTACTCGATGGGTGACGGGGCCAACGTCCTGACTTTC	CASSYSMGDGANVLTF
many	TRBV24-1	NA	TRBJ2-1	TGTGCCACCAGTGGCCTTTCCAGCCATCGAATCAATGAGCAGTTCTTC	CATSGLSSHRINEQFF
many	TRBV12-3/TRBV12-4	NA	TRBJ2-3	TGTGCCAGCAGCCTAATAGGGGGTGGTACAGATACGCAGTATTTT	CASSLIGGGTDTQYF
many	TRBV15	NA	TRBJ1-1	TGTGCCACCAGCAAAGACAGGACAAACACTGAAGCTTTCTTT	CATSKDRTNTEAFF
NA	TRBV27	TRBD1	TRBJ1-3	TGTGCCAACAGTTTCCTTACAGGGGAAGGCACCATATATTTT	CANSFLTGEGTIYF
many	TRBV28	NA	TRBJ2-7	TGTGCCAGCCGGAGGTTAGCCTTTACAGGGCAAGTCTACGAGCAGTACTTC	CASRRLAFTGQVYEQYF
NA	TRBV29-1	TRBD2	TRBJ2-5	TGCAGCGTTGAAACCGGGACTAGCGGGAGTAGTTTAGAGACCCAGTACTTC	CSVETGTSGSSLETQYF
NA	TRBV5-1	TRBD1	TRBJ1-6	TGCGCCAGCAGCTTCACGGACAGGGTCGGTTCACCCCTCCACTTT	CASSFTDRVGSPLHF
many	TRBV6-1	TRBD2	TRBJ2-1	TGTGCCAGCAGTACCAACCATAGCGGGGGACCGTACAATGAGCAGTTCTTC	CASSTNHSGGPYNEQFF
few	TRBV20-1	NA	TRBJ2-2	TGCAGTGCGACCTGGGGGTTCGGCACCGGGGAGCTGTTTTTT	CSATWGFGTGELFF
many	TRBV3-1	NA	TRBJ1-2	TGTGCCAGCAGCACGGGAAACTATGGCTACACCTTC	CASSTGNYGYTF
few	TRBV7-9	TRBD1	TRBJ1-2	TGTGCCAGCAGCCGCCGGGACAGTTCCCTCTATGGCTACACCTTC	CASSRRDSSLYGYTF
many	TRBV11-2	TRBD2	TRBJ2-2	TGTGCCAGCAGCGCGAGTAGCGGGGGGTACACCGGGGAGCTGTTTTTT	CASSASSGGYTGELFF
many	TRBV12-3/TRBV12-4	NA	TRBJ2-5	TGTGCCAGCAGTTTTCCCGTCCAAGAGACCCAGTACTTC	CASSFPVQETQYF
few	TRBV11-3	NA	TRBJ2-2	TGTGCCAGCTGGGAGAGAAACACCGGGGAGCTGTTTTTT	CASWERNTGELFF